The sequence of this TCR beta chain was determined in a study of regulatory T cells in long-lasting Graves disease. Study-level results: Among the persistent patients, approximately 2,900 public clonotypes were shared, more than the 750 to 1,000 shared among new patients. Rather than thyroid tissue, only peripheral blood underwent study. Favored usage of TRBV28, TRBJ1-2 and TRBJ2-5 was recorded in persistent disease.

Time point denoted: persistent/refractory GD, antithyroid drugs over 5 years with positive TRAb. PBMC-extracted RNA yielded the TCR library. Both iRepertoire HTBI primers and Arm-PCR of CDR3 regions were used to build the TCR beta libraries. TCRdb reprocessed the multiplex PCR reads via MiXCR and lists one record per CDR3 protein. The sample shows about 310,000 distinct CDR3 sequences, roughly a fifth of them seen only once. This clonotype was observed many times. Its antigen is unidentified. V lost 3 bases and J lost 5, with 11 bases in between. CDR3 length: 14 residues. Germline loops: CDR1 MDHEN, CDR2 SYDVKM.

The clonotype was recovered from a female donor with Graves disease. V and J are TRBV28 and TRBJ2-4; weak D call: TRBD2 (6 bases). Sequencing was performed on peripheral blood mononuclear cells (PBMCs), taken when the disease was refractory, from a patient treated with antithyroid drugs. This CDR3 is CASSFGSYQNIQYF. CDR3 bases: TGTGCCAGCAGTTTCGGGAGCTACCAAAACATTCAGTACTTC.